These T cell receptor beta chains were read from a single sample in a study of T cells in Graves' hyperthyroidism and ophthalmopathy. Each CDR3 protein gets one entry after TCRdb re-called the multiplex PCR reads with MiXCR. The data hold 340,000 or so distinct CDR3 sequences, with approximately 16% observed a single time. The sample taken for sequencing was blood. These receptors came from a man aged 25-40 years with Graves' hyperthyroidism. The CDR3 runs from the conserved cysteine through the conserved F or W. D genes are given only for firm matches. Clone size appears in some rows only: once, few, many, or a class for an expanded clone.

TRBJ2-1,few,TRBV29-1,TRBD1,CSSSGTVNEQFF,TGCAGCTCCTCCGGGACAGTCAATGAGCAGTTCTTC
TRBJ1-5,few,TRBV18,NA,CASSPVRDNQPQHF,TGTGCCAGCTCACCAGTCAGGGACAATCAGCCCCAGCATTTT
TRBJ2-7,few,TRBV24-1,NA,CATSDRTLSSYEQYF,TGTGCCACCAGTGACCGGACACTGAGCTCCTACGAGCAGTACTTC
TRBJ1-5,few,TRBV12-3/TRBV12-4,NA,CASSLNGVLRQPQHF,TGTGCCAGCAGTTTAAACGGGGTTTTACGTCAGCCCCAGCATTTT
TRBJ2-1,few,TRBV11-3,TRBD1,CASSSDRVSNEQFF,TGTGCCAGCAGCTCCGACAGGGTCAGCAATGAGCAGTTCTTC
TRBJ2-5,many,TRBV11-2,NA,CASSLGSSRVQETQYF,TGTGCCAGCAGCTTAGGGAGTAGCAGGGTGCAAGAGACCCAGTACTTC
TRBJ2-1,many,TRBV13,NA,CASGPTEGLAAFGDEQFF,TGTGCCAGCGGACCAACCGAGGGGCTAGCCGCATTCGGGGATGAGCAGTTCTTC
TRBJ2-1,NA,TRBV12-3/TRBV12-4,TRBD1,CASSHGIQGPYNEQFF,TGTGCCAGCAGCCATGGGATACAGGGGCCCTACAATGAGCAGTTCTTC
TRBJ1-2,NA,TRBV5-6,NA,CASSLRQEGGGYTF,TGTGCCAGCAGCTTGAGACAGGAGGGTGGTGGCTACACCTTC
TRBJ2-5,NA,TRBV5-1,TRBD2,CASKALSGSIWETQYF,TGCGCCAGCAAGGCTCTTAGCGGGAGCATTTGGGAGACCCAGTACTTC
TRBJ2-7,NA,TRBV18,TRBD1,CASSPLPGTGTYEQYF,TGTGCCAGCTCACCACTCCCCGGGACAGGGACCTACGAGCAGTACTTC
TRBJ2-1,NA,TRBV7-9,NA,CASSWSYNEQFF,TGTGCCAGCAGCTGGAGTTACAATGAGCAGTTCTTC
TRBJ2-7,many,TRBV20-1,NA,CSARPLRGAHYEQYF,TGCAGTGCTAGACCCTTGCGCGGAGCCCACTACGAGCAGTACTTC